This TCR beta chain was recovered during a study of blood T cell repertoires in COVID-19. Turning to the study itself: Sites across the United States, Italy and Spain contributed samples from acute and convalescent COVID-19.

Measured with immunoSEQ multiplex PCR; TCRdb has only the in-frame clones, and not every one. There are fewer than 350,000 clones in the sample; 85% occur only once, and under 2% lies in the top ten. Enrollees, about 18 to 90 years old, lived in roughly 24 US areas. The CDR3 is made up of 15 amino acids. Germline assignment: CDR1 MDHEN and CDR2 SYDVKM. V was shortened by 5 bases and J by 1 base, with 14 bases between the two germline ends. This receptor was identified in a woman under 40 who had been exposed to COVID-19. Input material: PBMCs or T cells enriched from blood (not recorded which). This chain links TRBV28 with TRBJ1-1, with D maybe TRBD1 (6 bases). The CDR3 protein is CASSPIGQRNTEAFF. The CDR3, as DNA: TGTGCCAGCAGTCCCATCGGACAGCGGAACACTGAAGCTTTCTTT.